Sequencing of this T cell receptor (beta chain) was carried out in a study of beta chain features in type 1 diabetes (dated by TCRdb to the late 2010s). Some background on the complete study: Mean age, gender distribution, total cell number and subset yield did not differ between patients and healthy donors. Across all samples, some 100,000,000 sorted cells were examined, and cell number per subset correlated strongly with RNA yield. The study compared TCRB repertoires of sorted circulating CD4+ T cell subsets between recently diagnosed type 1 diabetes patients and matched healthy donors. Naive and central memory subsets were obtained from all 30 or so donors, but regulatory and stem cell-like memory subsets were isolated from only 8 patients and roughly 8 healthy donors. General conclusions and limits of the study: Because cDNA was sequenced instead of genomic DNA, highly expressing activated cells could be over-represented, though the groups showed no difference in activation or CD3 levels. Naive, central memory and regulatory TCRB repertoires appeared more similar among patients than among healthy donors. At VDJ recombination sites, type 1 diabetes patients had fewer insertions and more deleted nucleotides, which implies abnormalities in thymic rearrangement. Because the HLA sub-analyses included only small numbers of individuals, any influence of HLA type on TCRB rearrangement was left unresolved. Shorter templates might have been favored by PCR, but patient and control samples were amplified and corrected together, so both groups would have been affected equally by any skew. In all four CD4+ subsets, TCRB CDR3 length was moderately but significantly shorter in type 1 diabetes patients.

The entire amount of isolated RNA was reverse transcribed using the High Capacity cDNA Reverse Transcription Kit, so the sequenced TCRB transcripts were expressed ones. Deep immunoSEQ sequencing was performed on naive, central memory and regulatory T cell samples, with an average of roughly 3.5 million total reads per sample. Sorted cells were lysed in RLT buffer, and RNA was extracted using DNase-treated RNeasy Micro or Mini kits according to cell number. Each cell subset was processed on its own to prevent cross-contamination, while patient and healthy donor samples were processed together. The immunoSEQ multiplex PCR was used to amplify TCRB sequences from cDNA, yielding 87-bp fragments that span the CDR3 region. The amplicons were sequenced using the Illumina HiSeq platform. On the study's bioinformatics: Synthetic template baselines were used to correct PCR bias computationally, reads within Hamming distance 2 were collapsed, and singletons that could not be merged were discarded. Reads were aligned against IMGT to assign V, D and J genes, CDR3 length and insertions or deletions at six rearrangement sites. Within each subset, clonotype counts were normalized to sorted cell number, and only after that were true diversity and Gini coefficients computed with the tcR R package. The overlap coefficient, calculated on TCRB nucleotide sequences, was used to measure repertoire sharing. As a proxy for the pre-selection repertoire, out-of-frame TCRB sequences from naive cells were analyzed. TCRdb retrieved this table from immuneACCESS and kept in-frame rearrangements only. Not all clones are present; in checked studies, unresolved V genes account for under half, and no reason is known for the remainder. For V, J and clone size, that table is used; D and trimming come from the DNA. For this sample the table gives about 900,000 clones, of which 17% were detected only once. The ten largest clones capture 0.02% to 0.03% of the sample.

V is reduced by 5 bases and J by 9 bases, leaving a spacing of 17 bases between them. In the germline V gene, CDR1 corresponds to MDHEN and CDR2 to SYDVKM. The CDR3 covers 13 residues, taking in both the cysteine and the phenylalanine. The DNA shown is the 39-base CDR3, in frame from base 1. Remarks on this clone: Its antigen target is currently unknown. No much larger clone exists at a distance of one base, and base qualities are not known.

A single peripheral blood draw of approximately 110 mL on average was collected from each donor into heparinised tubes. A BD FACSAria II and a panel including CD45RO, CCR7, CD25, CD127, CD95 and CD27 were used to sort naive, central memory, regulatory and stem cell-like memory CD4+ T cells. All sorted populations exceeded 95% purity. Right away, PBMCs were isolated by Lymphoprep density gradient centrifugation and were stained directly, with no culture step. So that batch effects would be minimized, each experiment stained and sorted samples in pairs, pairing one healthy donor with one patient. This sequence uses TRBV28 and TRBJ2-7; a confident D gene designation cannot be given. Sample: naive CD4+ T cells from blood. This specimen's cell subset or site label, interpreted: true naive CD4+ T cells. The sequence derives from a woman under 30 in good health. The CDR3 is CASSPSGSQVQYF. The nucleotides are TGTGCCAGCAGTCCCTCGGGCTCGCAGGTGCAGTACTTC.